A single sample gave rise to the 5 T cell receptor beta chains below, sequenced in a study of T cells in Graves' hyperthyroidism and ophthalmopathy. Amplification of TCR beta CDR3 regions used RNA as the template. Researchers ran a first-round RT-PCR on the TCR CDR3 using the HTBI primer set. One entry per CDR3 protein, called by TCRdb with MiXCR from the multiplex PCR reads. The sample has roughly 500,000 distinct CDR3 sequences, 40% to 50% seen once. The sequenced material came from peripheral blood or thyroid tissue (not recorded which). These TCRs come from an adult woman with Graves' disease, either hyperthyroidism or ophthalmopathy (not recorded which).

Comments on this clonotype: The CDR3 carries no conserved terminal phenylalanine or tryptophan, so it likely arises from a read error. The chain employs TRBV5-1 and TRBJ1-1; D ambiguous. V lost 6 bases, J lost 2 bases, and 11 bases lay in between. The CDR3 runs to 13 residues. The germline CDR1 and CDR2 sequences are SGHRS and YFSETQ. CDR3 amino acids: CASKAGPNTEAFL. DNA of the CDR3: TGCGCCAGCAAGGCGGGTCCTAACACTGAAGCTTTCCTT.

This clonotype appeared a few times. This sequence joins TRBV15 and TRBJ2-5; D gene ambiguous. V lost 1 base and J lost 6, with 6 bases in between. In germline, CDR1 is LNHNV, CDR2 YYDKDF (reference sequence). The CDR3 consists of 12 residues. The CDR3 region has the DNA TGTGCCACCAGCAGAGTTACCCAGACCCAGTACTTC. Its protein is CATSRVTQTQYF.

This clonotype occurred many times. CDR3 loop: CASSQEGGDRGYEQYF. CDR3 bases: TGTGCCAGCAGCCAAGAGGGGGGAGACAGGGGCTACGAGCAGTACTTC. V and J are TRBV4-2 and TRBJ2-7; 8 bases line up with TRBD1. This CDR3 has 16 residues. J was trimmed by 3 bases and V by 0 bases; bases with no gene match: 7. CDR1 and CDR2 (germline): LGHNA, YNFKEQ.

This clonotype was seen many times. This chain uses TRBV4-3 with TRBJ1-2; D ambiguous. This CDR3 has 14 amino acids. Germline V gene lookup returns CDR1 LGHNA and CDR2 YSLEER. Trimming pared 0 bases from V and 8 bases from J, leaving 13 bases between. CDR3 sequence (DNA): TGCGCCAGCAGCCAAGATAGAACAGTAAACGGCTACACCTTC. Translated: CASSQDRTVNGYTF.

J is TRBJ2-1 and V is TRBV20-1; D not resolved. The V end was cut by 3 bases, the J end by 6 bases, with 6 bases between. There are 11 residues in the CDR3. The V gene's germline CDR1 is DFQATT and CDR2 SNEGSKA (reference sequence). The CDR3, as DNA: TGCAGTGCTAGGGTCCTCAATGAGCAGTTCTTC. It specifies CSARVLNEQFF.